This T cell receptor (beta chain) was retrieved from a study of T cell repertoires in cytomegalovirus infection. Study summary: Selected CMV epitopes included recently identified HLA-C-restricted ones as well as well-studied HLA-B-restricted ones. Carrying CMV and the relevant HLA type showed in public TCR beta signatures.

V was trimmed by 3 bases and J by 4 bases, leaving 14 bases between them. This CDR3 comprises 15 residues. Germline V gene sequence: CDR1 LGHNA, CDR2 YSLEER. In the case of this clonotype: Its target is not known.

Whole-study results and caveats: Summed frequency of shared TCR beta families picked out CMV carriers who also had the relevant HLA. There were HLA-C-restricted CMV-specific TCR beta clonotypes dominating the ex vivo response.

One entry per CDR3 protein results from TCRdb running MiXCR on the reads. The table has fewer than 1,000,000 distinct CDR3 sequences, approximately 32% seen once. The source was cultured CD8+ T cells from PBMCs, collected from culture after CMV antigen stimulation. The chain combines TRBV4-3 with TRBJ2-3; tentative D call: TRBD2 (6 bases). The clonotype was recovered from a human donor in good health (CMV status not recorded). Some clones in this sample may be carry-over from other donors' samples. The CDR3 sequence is CASSHMTRFSDTQYF. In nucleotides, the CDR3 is TGCGCCAGCAGCCACATGACTAGGTTTTCAGATACGCAGTATTTT.